This passage covers 32 T cell receptor beta chains from one sample sequenced in a study of chemoradiotherapy in HPV16-positive cancers. Method: immunoSEQ multiplex PCR; TCRdb's copy keeps in-frame clones and lacks some. The sample records approximately 14,000 clones, under 95% being singletons. The sequences come from blood, collected from a patient who underwent chemoradiotherapy. These receptor sequences come from a human donor with HPV-associated anogenital cancer.

This chain joins TRBV7-9 and TRBJ2-5; 9 nucleotides line up with TRBD2. J was trimmed by 5 bases and V by 5 bases; bases with no gene match: 12. The CDR3 spans 16 residues. Germline V gene lookup returns CDR1 SEHNR and CDR2 FQNEAQ (reference sequence). The CDR3 here is CASSPLGAGGIETQYF. Here the CDR3 DNA reads TGTGCCAGCAGCCCACTAGGGGCGGGGGGGATCGAGACCCAGTACTTC.

This clone occurred once. This rearrangement joins TRBV21-1 to TRBJ2-1; TRBD1, the table's D call, lacks a check against the DNA. TRBV21-1 is a documented pseudogene. This CDR3 is 17 amino acids long. CDR3 sequence: CASSKEAGRRSYNEQFF. The CDR3 DNA sequence: TGTGCCAGCAGCAAAGAGGCAGGCCGGCGCTCCTACAATGAGCAGTTCTTC.

This clone was recorded only once. The rearrangement joins TRBV11-3 to TRBJ1-1; unclear D gene. This CDR3 contains 14 residues. V gave up 5 bases and J gave up 5 bases, with 15 bases separating them. Germline-derived CDR1 and CDR2 are SGHNT and YENEEA. CDR3 residues: CASSLGWGRTEAFF. As DNA, the CDR3 is TGTGCCAGCAGCCTGGGTTGGGGTCGTACTGAAGCTTTCTTT.

The genes are TRBV12-2 and TRBJ1-6. TRBV12-2 is designated a pseudogene. The CDR3 spans 16 residues. The CDR3 coding sequence is TGTGCAAGTCGCTTAATTCGGAATGAAATCCGTTCACCCCTCCACTTT. It specifies CASRLIRNEIRSPLHF.

V and J are TRBV6-1 and TRBJ1-4; no clear D gene. Germline CDR1 MNHNS, CDR2 SASEGT. Trimming removed 7 bases at V and 8 bases at J, with 11 bases between. This CDR3 contains 12 residues. The CDR3 sequence: CASNDNPEKLFF. DNA for the CDR3: TGTGCCAGCAATGATAATCCGGAAAAACTGTTTTTT.

J is TRBJ2-7 and V is TRBV29-1; D perhaps matches TRBD1 (5 bases). Deletions cut 4 bases from V and 6 bases from J, with 13 bases between. The germline V gene has CDR1 SQVTM and CDR2 ANQGSEA. This CDR3 region has 12 residues. In DNA, the CDR3 is TGCAGCGTTGTGAGTGGGGCGCGCGAGCAGTACTTC. Residues: CSVVSGAREQYF.

The chain links TRBV2 to TRBJ1-2; TRBD1 matches at 11 bases. The CDR3 runs to 15 residues. CDR1 is SNHLY and CDR2 is FYNNEI in the germline V gene. Trimming at V came to 8 bases and at J to 2 bases, leaving 7 bases not matched to a gene. The CDR3 spells CASYRRTGGNYGYTF. The DNA of the CDR3 is TGTGCCAGCTACCGAAGGACAGGGGGCAACTATGGCTACACCTTC.

This chain joins TRBV5-5 and TRBJ1-3, with D unresolved. V shed 5 bases and J shed 0 bases, with 12 bases lying between them. CDR3 length equals 15 residues. CDR1 is SGHKS, CDR2 YYEKEE, per germline (reference sequence). Here the CDR3 DNA reads TGTGCCAGCAGATTGAGAGGAACCTCTGGAAACACCATATATTTT. Its protein product is CASRLRGTSGNTIYF. The full variable domain, completed using reference TRBV5-5 and TRBJ1-3, is DAGVTQSPTHLIKTRGQQVTLRCSPISGHKSVSWYQQVLGQGPQFIFQYYEKEERGRGNFPDRFSARQFPNYSSELNVNALLLGDSALYLCASRLRGTSGNTIYFGEGSWLTVV.

The chain is built from TRBV18 and TRBJ1-2; perhaps TRBD1 as D (5 bases). Germline V lookup: CDR1 KGHSH, CDR2 LQKENI. The CDR3 extends over 15 amino acids. Trimming took 5 bases from V and 5 from J, leaving 18 bases between them. For the CDR3, the DNA is TGTGCCAGCTCAGGAGGGGTGCCCGAGGTATATGGCTACACCTTC. Encoded protein: CASSGGVPEVYGYTF.

The CDR3 loop is CASSLEAWGPQSSGNTIYF. The CDR3 region has the DNA TGTGCCAGCAGCTTGGAAGCATGGGGACCCCAAAGCTCTGGAAACACCATATATTTT. The genes are TRBV5-5 and TRBJ1-3, with D possibly TRBD1 on 5 matching bases. CDR1 and CDR2 (germline): SGHKS, YYEKEE (reference sequence). This CDR3 is built from 19 residues. The germline V and J ends were trimmed by 0 bases and 0 bases, with 19 bases remaining between them.

The DNA for the CDR3 is TGTGCCAGCAGTTACATCGGGGGGTTCTCAAACATTCAGTACTTC. This sequence encodes CASSYIGGFSNIQYF. V is TRBV6-5 and J is TRBJ2-4; TRBD2 matches 7 bases. CDR1 is MNHEY, CDR2 SVGAGI, per germline. Losses at the gene ends were 2 bases for V and 6 bases for J; bases not matched to a gene: 7. The CDR3 is made up of 15 amino acids.

This chain connects TRBV7-9 to TRBJ2-3, with 8 bases identical to TRBD1. Germline assignment: CDR1 SEHNR and CDR2 FQNEAQ (reference sequence). Trimming cost V 5 bases and J 1 base; bases outside gene matches: 2. The length of the CDR3 is 14 residues. The CDR3 sequence: CASSQQGGTDTQYF. CDR3 coding DNA: TGTGCCAGCAGCCAACAGGGGGGCACAGATACGCAGTATTTT.

This chain connects TRBV2 to TRBJ1-6; D gene ambiguous. The CDR3 totals 16 residues. V was pared by 1 base and J by 6 bases, with 13 bases between. Germline-derived CDR1 and CDR2 are SNHLY and FYNNEI. Written as DNA, the CDR3 is TGTGCCAGCAGTGAAGAAGCCGAACGCACTAATTCACCCCTCCACTTT. Translated, it gives CASSEEAERTNSPLHF.

This chain joins TRBV5-1 and TRBJ2-5; D perhaps matches TRBD1 (5 bases). CDR1 and CDR2 (germline): SGHRS, YFSETQ. The CDR3 spans 13 residues. V dropped 4 bases and J dropped 3 bases, with 10 bases sitting between them. CDR3 residues: CASSRQREETQYF. The CDR3 DNA is TGCGCCAGCAGCAGACAGCGTGAAGAGACCCAGTACTTC.

The chain employs TRBV21-1 and TRBJ1-5. TRBV21-1 is a pseudogene. This CDR3 contains 13 residues. CDR3 nucleotides: TGTGCCAGCAGCATCGGGGGCAATCAGCCCCAGCATTTT. It yields the protein CASSIGGNQPQHF.

This sequence joins TRBV4-1 and TRBJ1-2; D perhaps matches TRBD1 (6 bases). The CDR3 is made up of 19 amino acids. Trimming removed 4 bases at V and 3 bases at J, with 27 bases between. The germline gives CDR1 MGHRA, CDR2 YSYEKL. CDR3 loop: CASSPSSGGGFSRYYGYTF. The CDR3 DNA is TGCGCCAGCAGCCCTTCCAGTGGAGGGGGGTTCAGCCGCTACTATGGCTACACCTTC.

The chain joins TRBV7-9 to TRBJ1-1; D unresolved. V lost 1 base and J lost 3, with 12 bases in between. Germline V gene data show CDR1 as SEHNR and CDR2 as FQNEAQ (reference sequence). The CDR3 extends over 15 amino acids. CDR3 DNA sequence: TGTGCCAGCAGCTTAGTTGGGTCTCCAGACACTGAAGCTTTCTTT. Its translation is CASSLVGSPDTEAFF.

The J gene is TRBJ2-7, the V gene TRBV9; D not resolved. The V end lost 0 bases, the J end lost 0 bases, and 13 bases lay between the germline ends. The CDR3 loop spans 16 amino acids. Germline V lookup: CDR1 SGDLS, CDR2 YYNGEE. CDR3 sequence reads: CASSVDPRSVSYEQYF. Here the CDR3 DNA reads TGTGCCAGCAGCGTAGACCCGAGGAGTGTCTCCTACGAGCAGTACTTC.

This clone was counted a single time. This rearrangement joins TRBV9 to TRBJ1-5; 7 bases line up with TRBD1. Trimming took 4 bases from V and 0 from J; bases not matched to a gene: 4. The CDR3 is made up of 15 amino acids. Germline loops: CDR1 SGDLS, CDR2 YYNGEE. DNA for the CDR3: TGTGCCAGCAGCCCGGGACAGTATAGCAATCAGCCCCAGCATTTT. This encodes CASSPGQYSNQPQHF.

The chain joins TRBV5-4 to TRBJ1-1; 9 positions match TRBD1. The CDR3 covers 15 residues. Trimming took 0 bases from V and 3 from J; bases not matched to a gene: 3. CDR1 is SGHNT, CDR2 YYREEE, per germline (reference sequence). The CDR3 protein is CASSLGDRAYTEAFF. The CDR3 DNA sequence: TGTGCCAGCAGCTTGGGGGACAGGGCCTACACTGAAGCTTTCTTT.

V gene TRBV11-3 combines with J gene TRBJ1-5; D is perhaps TRBD1 (5 bases). Germline-derived CDR1 and CDR2 are SGHNT and YENEEA. Between the trimmed V and J ends, which lost 0 bases and 7 bases, there was a span of 13 bases. The CDR3 spans 15 residues. Written as DNA, the CDR3 is TGTGCCAGCAGCTTAGAGGGGGGAAAGGGCCAGCCCCAGCATTTT. It codes for CASSLEGGKGQPQHF.

The sample holds one count of this clone. V is TRBV15 and J is TRBJ2-1, with 9 bases lining up with TRBD1. The V segment lost 4 bases and the J segment 8 bases; nucleotides outside the gene matches: 6. Germline V lookup: CDR1 LNHNV, CDR2 YYDKDF (reference sequence). The CDR3 is made up of 14 amino acids. CDR3 loop: CATSTDRGRHEQFF. The DNA for the CDR3 is TGTGCCACCAGCACAGACAGGGGGAGGCATGAGCAGTTCTTC.

The chain links TRBV5-1 to TRBJ1-1; D possibly corresponds to TRBD1 (6 bases). CDR3 length: 16 amino acids. Looked up from germline, CDR1 is SGHRS and CDR2 is YFSETQ. Trimming took 2 bases from V and 3 from J, leaving 17 bases between them. DNA of the CDR3: TGCGCCAGCAGCTTAGGGCCGGGAGGGGGTGACACTGAAGCTTTCTTT. Translating it yields CASSLGPGGGDTEAFF.

The chain has TRBV7-2 and TRBJ1-6; a weak D match, TRBD1 (5 bases). The length of the CDR3 is 15 residues. Between the trimmed V and J ends, which lost 7 bases and 3 bases, there was a span of 13 bases. Germline CDR1 SGHTA, CDR2 FQGNSA. CDR3 residues: CASTGTVNYNSPLHF. The CDR3 region has the DNA TGTGCCAGCACCGGGACCGTGAACTATAATTCACCCCTCCACTTT.

The chain employs TRBV5-5 and TRBJ2-7, with a possible D match to TRBD2 (5 bases). Germline V gene sequence: CDR1 SGHKS, CDR2 YYEKEE (reference sequence). This CDR3 contains 15 residues. V was trimmed by 0 bases and J by 2 bases, leaving 12 bases between them. CDR3 nucleotide sequence: TGTGCCAGCAGCTTGGGCCCCCGGGATGCCTACGAGCAGTACTTC. Amino acid sequence: CASSLGPRDAYEQYF.

V gene TRBV2 combines with J gene TRBJ2-1; a weak D match, TRBD1 (6 bases). The CDR3 length is 14 residues. V lost 5 bases, J lost 7 bases, and 15 bases lay in between. Germline CDR1 reads SNHLY; CDR2 reads FYNNEI. DNA for the CDR3: TGTGCCAGCAGTCCCCCCAGGGGCTTAAATGAGCAGTTCTTC. This translates into CASSPPRGLNEQFF.

The rearrangement joins TRBV27 to TRBJ1-1; a possible D gene is TRBD1 (5 bases). Trimming shortened V by 9 bases and J by 7 bases, and 21 bases separated the two germline ends. Germline lookup yields CDR1 MNHEY and CDR2 SMNVEV (reference sequence). This CDR3 region has 14 residues. The CDR3 DNA reads as TGTGCCAGTACACTTTGGGGCGGGAGGGGTGAAGCTTTCTTT. The encoded protein is CASTLWGGRGEAFF.

The J gene is TRBJ1-2, the V gene TRBV30; D not resolved. V was cut by 0 bases and J by 3 bases, with 5 bases left in between. Germline loops: CDR1 GTSNPN, CDR2 SVGIG (reference sequence). This CDR3 comprises 12 residues. Here the CDR3 DNA reads TGTGCCTGGAGTGTAGGGTACTATGGCTACACCTTC. Translated: CAWSVGYYGYTF.

This clone was observed a single time. J is TRBJ2-1 and V is TRBV6-5; 13 nucleotides align to TRBD2. Germline V gene data show CDR1 as MNHEY and CDR2 as SVGAGI. The CDR3 is 15 residues long. J gave up 7 bases and V 4 bases, and 4 bases lay outside the gene matches. The CDR3 DNA reads as TGTGCCAGCAGTTCGCTGACTAGCGGGGGGAATGAGCAGTTCTTC. Protein: CASSSLTSGGNEQFF.

This clone was recorded once. The chain has TRBV14 and TRBJ1-1; tentative D call: TRBD1 (5 bases). V was clipped by 0 bases and J by 6 bases, with 8 bases between them. Per germline, CDR1 SGHDN and CDR2 FVKESK. The CDR3 spans 13 residues. The CDR3 DNA is TGTGCCAGCAGCCAAGACAGGGACTCTGAAGCTTTCTTT. Amino acid sequence: CASSQDRDSEAFF.

J is TRBJ1-1 and V is TRBV2; D is possibly TRBD1 (5 bases). This CDR3 spans 13 amino acids. With 5 bases removed from V and 2 bases from J, the gap between germline ends came to 9 bases. Germline CDR1 SNHLY, CDR2 FYNNEI. The CDR3 protein is CASSRQTNTEAFF. In DNA form, the CDR3 reads TGTGCCAGCAGTAGACAGACCAACACTGAAGCTTTCTTT.

The CDR3 DNA sequence: TGTGCCAGCAGTCTACTAGTAATGAACACTGAAGCTTTCTTT. Residues: CASSLLVMNTEAFF. The chain uses TRBV28 and TRBJ1-1; no clear D gene. Trimming took 5 bases from V and 0 from J, leaving 10 bases between them. Germline-derived CDR1 and CDR2 are MDHEN and SYDVKM. This CDR3 comprises 14 residues.